This T cell receptor beta chain came from a study of technical replicates of blood from a handful of donors. Clones were read by immunoSEQ multiplex PCR, and TCRdb kept only the in-frame ones, dropping some. The table has tens of thousands of clones, roughly 92% seen once. J was trimmed by 1 base and V by 4 bases; bases with no gene match: 3. Germline CDR1 and CDR2: MNHEY and SVGAGI. The CDR3 extends over 15 amino acids. Sequenced: T cells isolated from PBMCs. The TCR comes from a human donor in good health. V and J are TRBV6-5 and TRBJ2-2; TRBD1 aligns across 7 bases. The CDR3 sequence: CASSSGQRNTGELFF. The CDR3 DNA reads TGTGCCAGCAGTTCGGGACAGAGGAACACCGGGGAGCTGTTTTTT.